This record looks at one T cell receptor (beta chain) sequence and its context. Its antigen is not known. An assay was performed, and its level was deep. 300 ng DNA, some 30,000 T cell genomes, went into unsorted PBMC replicate PCRs. Assay used: immunoSEQ multiplex PCR; TCRdb lists only in-frame clones, some missing. The repertoire consists of about 530,000 clones, with roughly 79% occurring once and the leading ten covering about 12%. This entry belongs to a study of shared clonotypes between healthy human individuals. Unsorted samples, those not sorted, used approximately 88 million PBMCs for genomic DNA. Study-wide results and limits: A limitation of the genetic and exposure-history diversity represented arose from few donors.

The sequence was obtained from a middle-aged woman in good health. Some clones in this sample may be carry-over from other donors' samples. Sequencing used PBMCs.

CDR3 DNA: TGTGCCAGCAGCTTTAGTCGGACAGGAGGGGAGACCCAGTACTTC. It translates to CASSFSRTGGETQYF. The chain couples TRBV11-2 to TRBJ2-5; D possibly corresponds to TRBD1 (7 bases). The CDR3 contains 15 residues. V was clipped by 3 bases and J by 5 bases, with 16 bases between them. Germline V lookup: CDR1 SGHAT, CDR2 FQNNGV. Based on the CDR3 plus reference TRBV11-2 and TRBJ2-5, the full variable domain is EAGVAQSPRYKIIEKRQSVAFWCNPISGHATLYWYQQILGQGPKLLIQFQNNGVVDDSQLPKDRFSAERLKGVDSTLKIQPAKLEDSAVYLCASSFSRTGGETQYFGPGTRLLVL.